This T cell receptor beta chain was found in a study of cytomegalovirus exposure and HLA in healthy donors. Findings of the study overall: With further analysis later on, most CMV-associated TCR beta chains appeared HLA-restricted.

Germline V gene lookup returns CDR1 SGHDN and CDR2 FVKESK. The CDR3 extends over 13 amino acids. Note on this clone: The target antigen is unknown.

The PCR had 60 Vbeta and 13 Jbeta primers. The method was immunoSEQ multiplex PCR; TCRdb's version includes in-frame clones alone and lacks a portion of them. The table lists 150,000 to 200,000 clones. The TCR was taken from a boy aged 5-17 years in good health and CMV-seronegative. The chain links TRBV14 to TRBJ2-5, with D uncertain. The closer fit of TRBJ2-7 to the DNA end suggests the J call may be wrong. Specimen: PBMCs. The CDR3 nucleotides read TGTGCCAGCAGCCTAGATGTAAGCTACGAGCAGTACTTC. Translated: CASSLDVSYEQYF.